The clone carrying this T cell receptor (beta chain) has more than one count but fewer than ten. This entry is derived from a study of a mutant IDH1 vaccine in newly diagnosed glioma. Study overall: Radiotherapy, temozolomide, or both had been given previously, and both were given to most.

Trimming took off 6 bases at V and 11 bases at J, with 19 bases between the two ends. Germline assignment: CDR1 SNHLY and CDR2 FYNNEI. The CDR3 has 13 amino acids. This sample's time point: baseline, week 1 (first vaccination visit). Treatment described: pre-vaccination baseline after standard-of-care therapy. Some clones are missing from TCRdb's copy, which holds only in-frame ones; the method was immunoSEQ multiplex PCR. The sample has tens of thousands of clones, about 80% seen once; the top ten hold 1.8%. The TCR sequence derives from a woman in her forties with glioma. This sequence joins TRBV2 and TRBJ1-1; D remains unclear. Sequencing used PBMCs, obtained from a glioma patient treated with radiotherapy, temozolomide or both. CDR3: CASSLDSVTDAFF. CDR3 sequence (DNA): TGTGCCAGCAGCCTGGACTCTGTTACGGACGCTTTCTTT.